The 2 T cell receptor beta chains presented below share a single source sample, sequenced in a study of blood T cell repertoires in COVID-19. Assay: immunoSEQ multiplex PCR; the TCRdb copy retains only in-frame clones and omits some. Among some 100,000 clones listed, about 86% were seen once. Sequencing input: peripheral blood. Source of these receptors: a man aged 45-60 years with COVID-19, enrolled during active disease.

The chain combines TRBV7-2 with TRBJ1-1; no reliable D call. The CDR3 has 15 amino acids. Trimming stripped 2 bases from V and 0 bases from J, with 10 bases between. Germline lookup yields CDR1 SGHTA and CDR2 FQGNSA. The CDR3 spells CASSLSGGLNTEAFF. The CDR3 DNA sequence: TGTGCCAGCAGCTTATCGGGAGGCCTGAACACTGAAGCTTTCTTT.

The chain has TRBV5-1 and TRBJ2-2; the match to TRBD2 covers 9 bases. The CDR3 has 16 residues. The J segment lost 5 bases and the V segment lost 2 bases, leaving 7 bases of the junction unmatched. Germline lookup yields CDR1 SGHRS and CDR2 YFSETQ. CDR3 sequence: CASSFGGGAKTGELFF. In DNA form, the CDR3 reads TGCGCCAGCAGCTTCGGCGGGGGGGCCAAGACCGGGGAGCTGTTTTTT.